Reported below is one T cell receptor (beta chain). Its antigen is unknown. The sample's time point: baseline pretreatment blood. The treatment here: 15 Gy SBRT to primary tumor, nephrectomy 4 weeks later. The sample originates from a study of radiation and T cells in renal cell carcinoma. TCRdb's copy holds only in-frame clones and misses some; the assay was immunoSEQ multiplex PCR. The sample lists approximately 100,000 clones; 86% were seen once. The germline V and J ends were trimmed by 8 bases and 6 bases, with 15 bases remaining between them. This CDR3 region has 12 residues. Study-wide results and caveats: Pretreatment tumor biopsies were lacking, so baseline clonotypes are unknown. From baseline, blood top tumor clonotypes peaked at 2 weeks post-radiation.

The receptor's source is a man in his fifties with renal cell carcinoma. This chain connects TRBV5-3 to TRBJ2-7; D is ambiguous. TRBV5-3 is an ORF, with its function uncertain. The input for sequencing was blood, taken from a patient whose treatment included radiotherapy and nephrectomy. In DNA, the CDR3 is TGTGCCAGCAGCGTGAATTATGTCGAGCAGTACTTC. Amino acid sequence: CASSVNYVEQYF.